This is a list of T cell receptor beta chains from one sample in a study of human T cells and chemical hapten exposure. MiXCR was run by TCRdb on the RACE reads, yielding one entry per CDR3 protein. The sample has 270,000 or so distinct CDR3 sequences, approximately 7.5% seen once. Sequencing used whole blood, obtained in connection with sensitization to the hapten diphenylcyclopropenone (DPC). The source of these receptors is a man aged 18 to 35 with alopecia areata. Some clones in this sample may be carry-over from other donors' samples. The CDR3 runs from the conserved cysteine through the conserved F or W. Each record gives: CDR3 protein, CDR3 DNA, D gene, clone size, J gene, V gene. D genes are given only for firm matches. Rows may omit the clone size; those that give it use once, few, many or a size class.

CDR3aa: CVSSYSGSGNTIYF; CDR3nt: TGTGTCAGCAGTTACAGCGGCAGTGGAAACACCATATATTTT; d_gene: .; abundance: .; j_gene: TRBJ1-3; v_gene: TRBV6-5
CDR3aa: CSARAPTVGDRPRNQPQHF; CDR3nt: TGCAGTGCTAGAGCCCCGACGGTAGGGGACCGTCCCCGCAATCAGCCCCAGCATTTT; d_gene: .; abundance: .; j_gene: TRBJ1-5; v_gene: TRBV20-1
CDR3aa: CASSLFVGQGPTNYGYTF; CDR3nt: TGTGCCAGCAGTTTATTCGTGGGACAGGGGCCTACGAACTATGGCTACACCTTC; d_gene: TRBD1; abundance: .; j_gene: TRBJ1-2; v_gene: TRBV12-3/TRBV12-4
CDR3aa: CASTGFQGFNGNTIYF; CDR3nt: TGTGCCAGCACGGGTTTTCAGGGTTTTAATGGAAACACCATATATTTT; d_gene: .; abundance: few; j_gene: TRBJ1-3; v_gene: TRBV12-3/TRBV12-4
CDR3aa: CASSDWDRFRSCEQFF; CDR3nt: TGTGCCAGCAGTGACTGGGACAGGTTTAGGTCTTGTGAGCAGTTCTTC; d_gene: TRBD1; abundance: .; j_gene: TRBJ2-1; v_gene: TRBV6-1
CDR3aa: CSVAGGSGNTIYF; CDR3nt: TGCAGCGTGGCGGGAGGATCTGGAAACACCATATATTTT; d_gene: .; abundance: many; j_gene: TRBJ1-3; v_gene: TRBV29-1
CDR3aa: CASSFGQTNTEAFF; CDR3nt: TGTGCCAGCAGCTTCGGGCAGACGAACACTGAAGCTTTCTTT; d_gene: .; abundance: many; j_gene: TRBJ1-1; v_gene: TRBV4-2
CDR3aa: CASSQELAGGPMRYEQYF; CDR3nt: TGCGCCAGCAGCCAAGAACTAGCGGGGGGGCCGATGAGGTACGAGCAGTACTTC; d_gene: TRBD2; abundance: many; j_gene: TRBJ2-7; v_gene: TRBV4-3
CDR3aa: CATSRDRQGGEKLFF; CDR3nt: TGTGCCACCAGCAGAGATCGGCAGGGAGGGGAAAAACTGTTTTTT; d_gene: .; abundance: many; j_gene: TRBJ1-4; v_gene: TRBV15
CDR3aa: CASSPRGFAADTQYF; CDR3nt: TGTGCCAGCAGCCCGCGTGGCTTTGCCGCAGATACGCAGTATTTT; d_gene: .; abundance: few; j_gene: TRBJ2-3; v_gene: TRBV7-9
CDR3aa: CSVRLGNEQFF; CDR3nt: TGCAGCGTGAGGCTGGGGAATGAGCAGTTCTTC; d_gene: .; abundance: many; j_gene: TRBJ2-1; v_gene: TRBV29-1
CDR3aa: CASSSPKSPLHF; CDR3nt: TGTGCCAGCAGTTCCCCGAAGTCACCCCTCCACTTT; d_gene: .; abundance: many; j_gene: TRBJ1-6; v_gene: TRBV12-3/TRBV12-4
CDR3aa: CASSVSVMNTEAFF; CDR3nt: TGTGCCAGCAGCGTATCAGTTATGAACACTGAAGCTTTCTTT; d_gene: .; abundance: few; j_gene: TRBJ1-1; v_gene: TRBV9
CDR3aa: CASSLSVFTDTQYF; CDR3nt: TGTGCCAGCAGCTTAAGCGTCTTCACAGATACGCAGTATTTT; d_gene: .; abundance: few; j_gene: TRBJ2-3; v_gene: TRBV7-6
CDR3aa: CASSSVYTGELFF; CDR3nt: TGTGCCAGCAGCTCGGTGTACACCGGGGAGCTGTTTTTT; d_gene: .; abundance: few; j_gene: TRBJ2-2; v_gene: TRBV11-2
CDR3aa: CSVEYAYSPGGYTF; CDR3nt: TGCAGCGTTGAATACGCCTACTCCCCGGGTGGCTACACCTTC; d_gene: .; abundance: few; j_gene: TRBJ1-2; v_gene: TRBV29-1
CDR3aa: CASSTDGAEAFF; CDR3nt: TGTGCCAGCAGTACAGATGGGGCTGAAGCTTTCTTT; d_gene: .; abundance: few; j_gene: TRBJ1-1; v_gene: TRBV28
CDR3aa: CSARQGFSNQPQHF; CDR3nt: TGCAGTGCTAGACAGGGGTTTAGCAATCAGCCCCAGCATTTT; d_gene: .; abundance: many; j_gene: TRBJ1-5; v_gene: TRBV20-1
CDR3aa: CASRGPGQITLNEQFF; CDR3nt: TGCGCCAGCAGGGGACCGGGACAAATAACGTTAAATGAGCAGTTCTTC; d_gene: .; abundance: .; j_gene: TRBJ2-1; v_gene: TRBV5-1
CDR3aa: CASSLADYRETQYF; CDR3nt: TGCGCCAGCAGCCTGGCAGACTACCGGGAGACCCAGTACTTC; d_gene: .; abundance: .; j_gene: TRBJ2-5; v_gene: TRBV5-1
CDR3aa: CSTQGPEAFF; CDR3nt: TGCAGCACTCAGGGCCCTGAAGCTTTCTTT; d_gene: .; abundance: .; j_gene: TRBJ1-1; v_gene: TRBV29-1
CDR3aa: CSAPDQTYEQYF; CDR3nt: TGCAGTGCTCCGGACCAAACTTACGAGCAGTACTTC; d_gene: .; abundance: many; j_gene: TRBJ2-7; v_gene: TRBV20-1
CDR3aa: CASSSVGGAKNIQYF; CDR3nt: TGCGCCAGCAGCTCCGTTGGGGGGGCCAAAAACATTCAGTACTTC; d_gene: .; abundance: few; j_gene: TRBJ2-4; v_gene: TRBV5-1
CDR3aa: CASSQDRTLMNTEAFF; CDR3nt: TGTGCCAGCAGTCAAGACCGAACCCTCATGAACACTGAAGCTTTCTTT; d_gene: .; abundance: .; j_gene: TRBJ1-1; v_gene: TRBV27
CDR3aa: CASRWDSSSGEAFF; CDR3nt: TGTGCCAGCAGGTGGGACAGCTCCTCTGGGGAAGCTTTCTTT; d_gene: TRBD1; abundance: many; j_gene: TRBJ1-1; v_gene: TRBV12-3/TRBV12-4
CDR3aa: CASSHHDLGQGENSPLHF; CDR3nt: TGTGCCAGCAGCCACCACGATCTCGGACAGGGAGAAAATTCACCCCTCCACTTT; d_gene: TRBD1; abundance: .; j_gene: TRBJ1-6; v_gene: TRBV3-1
CDR3aa: CASSQDRTSGNTDTQYF; CDR3nt: TGCGCCAGCAGCCAAGATAGAACTAGCGGGAACACAGATACGCAGTATTTT; d_gene: TRBD2; abundance: .; j_gene: TRBJ2-3; v_gene: TRBV4-3
CDR3aa: CASGLFGHNEKLFF; CDR3nt: TGTGCTAGTGGTTTATTTGGCCATAATGAAAAACTGTTTTTT; d_gene: .; abundance: .; j_gene: TRBJ1-4; v_gene: TRBV12-5
CDR3aa: CSARDPGLGYTQYF; CDR3nt: TGCAGTGCTAGGGACCCGGGACTAGGATATACGCAGTATTTT; d_gene: TRBD2; abundance: .; j_gene: TRBJ2-3; v_gene: TRBV20-1
CDR3aa: CASSFQGANTEAFF; CDR3nt: TGTGCCAGCAGCTTTCAGGGGGCGAACACTGAAGCTTTCTTT; d_gene: TRBD1; abundance: .; j_gene: TRBJ1-1; v_gene: TRBV7-2
CDR3aa: CASSPVRSDTEAFF; CDR3nt: TGTGCCAGCAGCCCGGTCCGGTCGGACACTGAAGCTTTCTTT; d_gene: .; abundance: many; j_gene: TRBJ1-1; v_gene: TRBV28
CDR3aa: CASSLADSLDGDNEKLFF; CDR3nt: TGCGCCAGCAGCTTGGCGGACAGCTTGGATGGGGACAATGAAAAACTGTTTTTT; d_gene: .; abundance: .; j_gene: TRBJ1-4; v_gene: TRBV5-1
CDR3aa: CASRETESSYEQYF; CDR3nt: TGTGCCAGCAGAGAGACAGAAAGCTCCTACGAGCAGTACTTC; d_gene: .; abundance: few; j_gene: TRBJ2-7; v_gene: TRBV6-2/TRBV6-3
CDR3aa: CASRRRGQETQYF; CDR3nt: TGTGCCAGCAGGCGCAGAGGACAAGAGACCCAGTACTTC; d_gene: .; abundance: many; j_gene: TRBJ2-5; v_gene: TRBV6-5
CDR3aa: CASSLETSGGTYEQYF; CDR3nt: TGTGCCAGCAGCTTAGAGACTAGCGGGGGGACCTACGAGCAGTACTTC; d_gene: TRBD2; abundance: .; j_gene: TRBJ2-7; v_gene: TRBV7-9
CDR3aa: CSLSGGAHEQYF; CDR3nt: TGCAGTCTTAGCGGGGGGGCCCACGAGCAGTACTTC; d_gene: TRBD2; abundance: .; j_gene: TRBJ2-7; v_gene: TRBV20-1
CDR3aa: CASSGQGFGANVLTF; CDR3nt: TGTGCCAGCAGCGGACAGGGGTTTGGGGCCAACGTCCTGACTTTC; d_gene: TRBD1; abundance: .; j_gene: TRBJ2-6; v_gene: TRBV11-2
CDR3aa: CASSRDRGRNYGYTF; CDR3nt: TGTGCCAGCAGTAGGGACAGGGGAAGGAACTATGGCTACACCTTC; d_gene: TRBD1; abundance: few; j_gene: TRBJ1-2; v_gene: TRBV6-1
CDR3aa: CASSERTGGTLHF; CDR3nt: TGTGCCAGCAGTGAACGGACAGGCGGAACCCTCCACTTT; d_gene: TRBD1; abundance: .; j_gene: TRBJ1-6; v_gene: TRBV6-1
CDR3aa: CASSLGSRGLGQPQHF; CDR3nt: TGTGCCAGCAGCTTAGGGTCCAGGGGGCTAGGACAGCCCCAGCATTTT; d_gene: TRBD1; abundance: .; j_gene: TRBJ1-5; v_gene: TRBV7-2
CDR3aa: CSARGGEIHEQYF; CDR3nt: TGCAGTGCTAGAGGCGGGGAGATCCACGAGCAGTACTTC; d_gene: .; abundance: many; j_gene: TRBJ2-7; v_gene: TRBV20-1
CDR3aa: CASSPWELANYGYTF; CDR3nt: TGTGCCAGCAGCCCCTGGGAGTTAGCTAACTATGGCTACACCTTC; d_gene: .; abundance: .; j_gene: TRBJ1-2; v_gene: TRBV7-9
CDR3aa: CSARTASNYGYTF; CDR3nt: TGCAGCGCCAGGACAGCCTCGAACTATGGCTACACCTTC; d_gene: .; abundance: .; j_gene: TRBJ1-2; v_gene: TRBV29-1
CDR3aa: CASSQVLVGRSKKTQYF; CDR3nt: TGCGCCAGCAGCCAAGTCTTAGTAGGTCGGTCGAAGAAGACCCAGTACTTC; d_gene: .; abundance: few; j_gene: TRBJ2-5; v_gene: TRBV4-1
CDR3aa: CASTQGGEKLFF; CDR3nt: TGTGCCAGCACGCAGGGGGGTGAAAAACTGTTTTTT; d_gene: TRBD1; abundance: many; j_gene: TRBJ1-4; v_gene: TRBV2
CDR3aa: CASSQDNNYGYTF; CDR3nt: TGCGCCAGCAGCCAAGACAATAACTATGGCTACACCTTC; d_gene: .; abundance: .; j_gene: TRBJ1-2; v_gene: TRBV4-1
CDR3aa: CASSQSGALTEAFF; CDR3nt: TGTGCCAGCAGCCAATCGGGGGCCCTAACTGAAGCTTTCTTT; d_gene: .; abundance: few; j_gene: TRBJ1-1; v_gene: TRBV14
CDR3aa: CSADRQGTGEQYF; CDR3nt: TGCAGTGCTGATAGACAGGGGACAGGCGAGCAGTACTTC; d_gene: TRBD1; abundance: many; j_gene: TRBJ2-7; v_gene: TRBV20-1
CDR3aa: CVSGLGLGGDTQYF; CDR3nt: TGTGTCAGCGGCCTGGGCCTCGGGGGAGATACGCAGTATTTT; d_gene: .; abundance: few; j_gene: TRBJ2-3; v_gene: TRBV6-5
CDR3aa: CSAGEQGREQFF; CDR3nt: TGCAGTGCTGGAGAACAGGGACGTGAGCAGTTCTTC; d_gene: .; abundance: few; j_gene: TRBJ2-1; v_gene: TRBV20-1
CDR3aa: CASSLGGSNSYEQYF; CDR3nt: TGTGCCAGCAGCTTAGGGGGGTCCAACTCCTACGAGCAGTACTTC; d_gene: .; abundance: few; j_gene: TRBJ2-7; v_gene: TRBV7-9
CDR3aa: CASSRVQRDTQYF; CDR3nt: TGTGCCAGCAGCCGGGTTCAGCGGGATACGCAGTATTTT; d_gene: .; abundance: .; j_gene: TRBJ2-3; v_gene: TRBV7-2
CDR3aa: CSALNRGLNTEAFF; CDR3nt: TGCAGCGCCCTAAACAGGGGATTGAACACTGAAGCTTTCTTT; d_gene: TRBD1; abundance: few; j_gene: TRBJ1-1; v_gene: TRBV29-1
CDR3aa: CAISQDRDGNTEAFF; CDR3nt: TGTGCCATCAGTCAAGACCGGGACGGGAACACTGAAGCTTTCTTT; d_gene: .; abundance: many; j_gene: TRBJ1-1; v_gene: TRBV10-3
CDR3aa: CASSQGLAGKKQFF; CDR3nt: TGTGCCAGCAGCCAGGGACTAGCGGGAAAGAAGCAGTTCTTC; d_gene: TRBD2; abundance: many; j_gene: TRBJ2-1; v_gene: TRBV7-2
CDR3aa: CASSLQGLRGTPLHF; CDR3nt: TGTGCCAGCAGCTTACAGGGACTGCGGGGGACACCCCTCCACTTT; d_gene: .; abundance: .; j_gene: TRBJ1-6; v_gene: TRBV5-6
CDR3aa: CASSPGRNTIYF; CDR3nt: TGTGCCAGCAGTCCCGGTCGCAACACCATATATTTT; d_gene: .; abundance: .; j_gene: TRBJ1-3; v_gene: TRBV6-5